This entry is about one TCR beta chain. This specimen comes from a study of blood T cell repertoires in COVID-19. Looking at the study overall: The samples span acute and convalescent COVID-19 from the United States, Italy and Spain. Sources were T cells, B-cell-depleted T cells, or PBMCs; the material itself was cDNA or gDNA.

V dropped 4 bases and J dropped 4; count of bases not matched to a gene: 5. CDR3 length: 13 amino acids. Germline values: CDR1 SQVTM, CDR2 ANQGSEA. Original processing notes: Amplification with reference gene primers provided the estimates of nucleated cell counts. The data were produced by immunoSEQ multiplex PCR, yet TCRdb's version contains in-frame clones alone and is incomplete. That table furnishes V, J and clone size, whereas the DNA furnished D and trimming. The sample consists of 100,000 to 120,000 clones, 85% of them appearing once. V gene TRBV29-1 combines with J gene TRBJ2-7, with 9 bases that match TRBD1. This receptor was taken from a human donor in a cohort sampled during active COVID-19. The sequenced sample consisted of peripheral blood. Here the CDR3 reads CSVATGGKYEQYF. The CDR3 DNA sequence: TGCAGCGTTGCGACAGGGGGAAAATACGAGCAGTACTTC.